This T cell receptor (beta chain) was sequenced for a study of CD8+CD57+ T cells in acquired aplastic anemia. Profiles of TCR beta VDJ and CDR3 were generated from a genomic DNA template. In TCRdb, the reads were re-called with MiXCR into one record per CDR3 protein. The table records roughly 170,000 distinct CDR3 sequences, approximately 48% of them present only once. Patients selected for sequencing had displayed CD8+CD57+ cell expansion by flow cytometry. The blood sampling took place in patients who had so far received no therapy. Study-wide points: Controls did not differ significantly from patients in CD8+ Simpson's diversity. In common between the patients and the controls were approximately 30 CD8+ CDR3 sequences.

CDR1 and CDR2 (germline): SNHLY, FYNNEI. The V and J ends lost 7 bases and 5 bases respectively, with 17 bases between them. The CDR3 runs to 15 residues. Concerning this clonotype: Its target is not known.

The sequence was obtained from a human donor with aplastic anemia. The sequenced material came from sorted CD4+, CD8+, or CD8+CD57+ T cells (not recorded which) from PBMCs. The gene calls are TRBV2 and TRBJ2-2, with D perhaps matching TRBD1 (5 bases). The CDR3, as DNA: TGTGCCAGCAAAGGGGTCCAGGGAAGAACCGGGGAGCTGTTTTTT. Protein product: CASKGVQGRTGELFF.